These T cell receptor beta chains were read from a single sample in a study of T cell clonotyping in hematopoietic cell transplantation. The method was immunoSEQ multiplex PCR; TCRdb's version includes in-frame clones alone and lacks a portion of them. The data hold 69,000 or so clones, with 94% observed a single time. The sample taken for sequencing was peripheral blood mononuclear cells. The receptors come from a man in his fifties in good health. Some clones in this sample may be carry-over from other donors' samples. The CDR3 runs from the conserved cysteine through the conserved F or W. The order of the fields is D gene, clone size, J gene, V gene, CDR3 protein, CDR3 DNA. A D gene is named only where the DNA matches it firmly. Clone size is not always given. Where it is, it says once, few, many or a class for expanded clones.

D gene: -
clone size: -
J gene: TRBJ1-1
V gene: TRBV29-1
CDR3 protein: CSTEKGRGTEAFF
CDR3 DNA: TGCAGCACGGAAAAAGGCCGGGGCACTGAAGCTTTCTTT

D gene: -
clone size: -
J gene: TRBJ1-1
V gene: TRBV27
CDR3 protein: CASSLHGLRTEAFF
CDR3 DNA: TGTGCCAGCAGTCTACACGGGCTGAGGACTGAAGCTTTCTTT

D gene: TRBD2
clone size: -
J gene: TRBJ2-3
V gene: TRBV5-4
CDR3 protein: CASSFTSGRVTDTQYF
CDR3 DNA: TGTGCCAGCAGCTTCACTAGCGGGAGGGTCACAGATACGCAGTATTTT

D gene: TRBD1
clone size: once
J gene: TRBJ1-1
V gene: TRBV10-2
CDR3 protein: CASSEWGTAYTEAFF
CDR3 DNA: TGCGCCAGCAGTGAGTGGGGGACAGCGTACACTGAAGCTTTCTTT

D gene: -
clone size: -
J gene: TRBJ2-2
V gene: TRBV27
CDR3 protein: CASRADYNTKQTGELFF
CDR3 DNA: TGTGCCAGCAGGGCAGACTACAACACTAAACAGACCGGGGAGCTGTTTTTT

D gene: -
clone size: -
J gene: TRBJ2-1
V gene: TRBV29-1
CDR3 protein: CSVEAVYRNNEQFF
CDR3 DNA: TGCAGCGTTGAAGCAGTTTACAGAAACAATGAGCAGTTCTTC

D gene: -
clone size: -
J gene: TRBJ2-7
V gene: TRBV27
CDR3 protein: CASSPPLDEQYF
CDR3 DNA: TGTGCCAGCAGTCCGCCCCTTGACGAGCAGTACTTC

D gene: TRBD1
clone size: -
J gene: TRBJ1-5
V gene: TRBV5-6
CDR3 protein: CASSSSTGGNSQPQHF
CDR3 DNA: TGTGCCAGCAGCTCGTCGACAGGGGGGAATAGTCAGCCCCAGCATTTT

D gene: -
clone size: -
J gene: TRBJ1-2
V gene: TRBV19
CDR3 protein: CASQRQGNYGYTF
CDR3 DNA: TGTGCCAGTCAGCGCCAGGGTAACTATGGCTACACCTTC

D gene: TRBD2
clone size: -
J gene: TRBJ2-7
V gene: TRBV28
CDR3 protein: CASSGGLGLAGPSYEQYF
CDR3 DNA: TGTGCCAGCAGTGGCGGGCTGGGACTAGCAGGGCCTTCCTACGAGCAGTACTTC

D gene: TRBD1
clone size: -
J gene: TRBJ2-7
V gene: TRBV6-5
CDR3 protein: CASSYSGGPTSGEQYF
CDR3 DNA: TGTGCCAGCAGTTACTCAGGGGGCCCAACTTCGGGGGAGCAGTACTTC

D gene: TRBD1
clone size: -
J gene: TRBJ1-2
V gene: TRBV13
CDR3 protein: CASSPRTGDSGYTF
CDR3 DNA: TGTGCCAGCAGCCCCAGGACAGGGGACAGTGGCTACACCTTC

D gene: -
clone size: -
J gene: TRBJ2-3
V gene: TRBV6-1
CDR3 protein: CASSGAGVPDTQYF
CDR3 DNA: TGTGCCAGCAGTGGAGCAGGGGTACCAGATACGCAGTATTTT

D gene: -
clone size: -
J gene: TRBJ2-1
V gene: TRBV14
CDR3 protein: CASSQLNQLRTNAQFF
CDR3 DNA: TGTGCCAGCAGCCAATTGAACCAACTCCGAACAAACGCGCAGTTCTTC

D gene: -
clone size: -
J gene: TRBJ2-2
V gene: TRBV2
CDR3 protein: CASGQGSLSGELFF
CDR3 DNA: TGTGCCAGCGGGCAGGGATCTTTATCCGGGGAGCTGTTTTTT

D gene: -
clone size: -
J gene: TRBJ1-1
V gene: TRBV5-1
CDR3 protein: CASSLLAGSGTEAFF
CDR3 DNA: TGCGCCAGCAGCTTGTTGGCAGGGTCGGGCACTGAAGCTTTCTTT

D gene: -
clone size: -
J gene: TRBJ1-3
V gene: TRBV28
CDR3 protein: CASKEGGNTIYF
CDR3 DNA: TGTGCCAGCAAGGAAGGCGGAAACACCATATATTTT

D gene: TRBD2
clone size: -
J gene: TRBJ2-5
V gene: TRBV2
CDR3 protein: CASRRDGGGGTRETQYF
CDR3 DNA: TGTGCCAGCAGAAGGGATGGGGGCGGGGGGACCCGAGAGACCCAGTACTTC

D gene: -
clone size: once
J gene: TRBJ1-1
V gene: TRBV28
CDR3 protein: CASSGQPGLGTEAFF
CDR3 DNA: TGTGCCAGCAGTGGACAGCCCGGTTTGGGCACTGAAGCTTTCTTT

D gene: -
clone size: -
J gene: TRBJ2-5
V gene: TRBV28
CDR3 protein: CASSPLGGHQETQYF
CDR3 DNA: TGTGCCAGCAGCCCTCTCGGGGGCCACCAAGAGACCCAGTACTTC

D gene: -
clone size: -
J gene: TRBJ2-7
V gene: TRBV28
CDR3 protein: CASSLRAGLLGEQYF
CDR3 DNA: TGTGCCAGCAGTCTGCGGGCGGGACTTTTAGGCGAGCAGTACTTC

D gene: -
clone size: -
J gene: TRBJ2-7
V gene: TRBV6-1
CDR3 protein: CASSGGIGYEQYF
CDR3 DNA: TGTGCCAGCAGTGGAGGTATAGGGTACGAGCAGTACTTC

D gene: -
clone size: -
J gene: TRBJ1-1
V gene: TRBV7-9
CDR3 protein: CASSLQGGGTEAFF
CDR3 DNA: TGTGCCAGCAGCTTACAGGGAGGGGGCACTGAAGCTTTCTTT

D gene: -
clone size: -
J gene: TRBJ2-3
V gene: TRBV14
CDR3 protein: CASSQVNWPVGTDTQYF
CDR3 DNA: TGTGCCAGCAGCCAAGTTAATTGGCCAGTCGGCACAGATACGCAGTATTTT

D gene: TRBD2
clone size: once
J gene: TRBJ2-1
V gene: TRBV7-2
CDR3 protein: CASSLASGGPFNEQFF
CDR3 DNA: TGTGCCAGCAGCTTAGCTAGCGGGGGTCCTTTCAATGAGCAGTTCTTC

D gene: -
clone size: -
J gene: TRBJ1-1
V gene: TRBV19
CDR3 protein: CASSWWGGDTEAFF
CDR3 DNA: TGTGCCAGTAGCTGGTGGGGAGGCGACACTGAAGCTTTCTTT

D gene: -
clone size: -
J gene: TRBJ2-7
V gene: TRBV5-8
CDR3 protein: CASSRTMSSYEQYF
CDR3 DNA: TGTGCCAGCAGTAGGACTATGAGCTCCTACGAGCAGTACTTC

D gene: TRBD1
clone size: -
J gene: TRBJ1-3
V gene: TRBV5-1
CDR3 protein: CASSGGFGGNTIYF
CDR3 DNA: TGCGCCAGTTCAGGGGGCTTCGGTGGAAACACCATATATTTT

D gene: TRBD1
clone size: -
J gene: TRBJ1-1
V gene: TRBV30
CDR3 protein: CAWSLKRTGGEVGTEAFF
CDR3 DNA: TGTGCCTGGAGCCTAAAAAGGACAGGGGGCGAGGTCGGCACTGAAGCTTTCTTT

D gene: TRBD1
clone size: -
J gene: TRBJ2-7
V gene: TRBV27
CDR3 protein: CASSPDRSYEQYF
CDR3 DNA: TGTGCCAGCAGTCCGGACAGGAGCTACGAGCAGTACTTC

D gene: -
clone size: -
J gene: TRBJ1-4
V gene: TRBV25-1
CDR3 protein: CASSEVMPDTNEKLFF
CDR3 DNA: TGTGCCAGCAGTGAGGTAATGCCAGACACTAATGAAAAACTGTTTTTT

D gene: -
clone size: once
J gene: TRBJ1-3
V gene: TRBV20-1
CDR3 protein: CSAPNGNTIYF
CDR3 DNA: TGCAGTGCACCAAATGGAAACACCATATATTTT

D gene: -
clone size: -
J gene: TRBJ2-3
V gene: TRBV10-3
CDR3 protein: CAISESSGADTQYF
CDR3 DNA: TGTGCCATCAGTGAGTCATCGGGCGCAGATACGCAGTATTTT

D gene: -
clone size: -
J gene: TRBJ2-2
V gene: TRBV11-3
CDR3 protein: CASSSPFQGTGELFF
CDR3 DNA: TGTGCCAGCAGCTCTCCGTTTCAGGGGACCGGGGAGCTGTTTTTT

D gene: -
clone size: -
J gene: TRBJ2-3
V gene: TRBV5-1
CDR3 protein: CASSFARPELTDTQYF
CDR3 DNA: TGCGCCAGCAGCTTCGCTCGCCCGGAGCTCACAGATACGCAGTATTTT

D gene: -
clone size: -
J gene: TRBJ1-2
V gene: TRBV4-3
CDR3 protein: CASSQGYWTDGYTF
CDR3 DNA: TGCGCCAGCAGCCAAGGATATTGGACGGATGGCTACACCTTC